This entry describes one T cell receptor beta chain. Its antigen is still unknown. TCRdb passed the RT-PCR reads through MiXCR, listing each CDR3 protein once. This repertoire shows about 3,600 distinct CDR3 sequences, around 87% found once; its top ten account for roughly 1.5%. The sample is drawn from a study of yellow fever vaccine responses in identical twins. The study's findings and limits: Vaccine T cell responses of twins reportedly seemed partly convergent and partly personalized.

V was cut by 6 bases and J by 5 bases, with 8 bases left in between. The CDR3 totals 10 residues. CDR1 is SQVTM, CDR2 ANQGSEA, per germline. This TCR was sampled from a woman under 30 who received the yellow fever vaccine. The chain has TRBV29-1 and TRBJ2-7; D uncertain. Sample: T cells from blood (PBMCs), unsorted or a sorted subset (not recorded which), taken before or after yellow fever vaccination (not recorded which). CDR3 DNA: TGCAGCGTCTGGAGTAACGAGCAGTACTTC. This encodes CSVWSNEQYF.